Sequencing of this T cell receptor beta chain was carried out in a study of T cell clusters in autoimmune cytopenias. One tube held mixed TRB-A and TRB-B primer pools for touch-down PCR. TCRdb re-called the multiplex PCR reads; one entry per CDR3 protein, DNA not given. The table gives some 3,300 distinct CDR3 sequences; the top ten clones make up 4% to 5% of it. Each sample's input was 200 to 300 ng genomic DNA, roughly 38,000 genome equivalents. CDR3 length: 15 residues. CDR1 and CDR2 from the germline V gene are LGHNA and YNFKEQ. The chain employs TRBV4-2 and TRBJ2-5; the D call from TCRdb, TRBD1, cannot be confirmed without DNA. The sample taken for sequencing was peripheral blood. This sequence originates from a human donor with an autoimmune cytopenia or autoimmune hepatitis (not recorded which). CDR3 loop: CASSQATGAGETQYF.